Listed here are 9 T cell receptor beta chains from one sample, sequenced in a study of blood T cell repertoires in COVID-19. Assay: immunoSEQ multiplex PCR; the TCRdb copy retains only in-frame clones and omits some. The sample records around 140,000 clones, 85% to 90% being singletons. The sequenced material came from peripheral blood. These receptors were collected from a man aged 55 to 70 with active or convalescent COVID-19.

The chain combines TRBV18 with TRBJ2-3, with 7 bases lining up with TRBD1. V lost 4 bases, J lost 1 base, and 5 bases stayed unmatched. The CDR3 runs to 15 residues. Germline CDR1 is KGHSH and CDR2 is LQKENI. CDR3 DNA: TGTGCCAGCTCACTTTATGGACAGGGCACAGATACGCAGTATTTT. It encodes CASSLYGQGTDTQYF.

CDR3 loop: CASSLSGGGFTDTQYF. CDR3 DNA: TGTGCCAGCAGCTTATCGGGAGGGGGTTTCACAGATACGCAGTATTTT. The rearrangement joins TRBV7-9 to TRBJ2-3; 8 bases are a match to TRBD2. The length of the CDR3 is 16 residues. Losses at the gene ends were 2 bases for V and 2 bases for J; bases not matched to a gene: 6. Germline CDR1 and CDR2: SEHNR and FQNEAQ (reference sequence).

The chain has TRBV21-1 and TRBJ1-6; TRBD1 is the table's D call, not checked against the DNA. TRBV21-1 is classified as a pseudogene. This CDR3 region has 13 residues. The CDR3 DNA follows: TGTGCCAGCAGTACAGATTATAATTCACCCCTCCACTTT. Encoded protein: CASSTDYNSPLHF.

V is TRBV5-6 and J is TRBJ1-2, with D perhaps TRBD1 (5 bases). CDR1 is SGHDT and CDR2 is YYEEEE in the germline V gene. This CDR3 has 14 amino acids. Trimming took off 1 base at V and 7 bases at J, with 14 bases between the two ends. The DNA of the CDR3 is TGTGCCAGCAGCTTGCCCCAGGGTCGTATTGGCTACACCTTC. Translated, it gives CASSLPQGRIGYTF.

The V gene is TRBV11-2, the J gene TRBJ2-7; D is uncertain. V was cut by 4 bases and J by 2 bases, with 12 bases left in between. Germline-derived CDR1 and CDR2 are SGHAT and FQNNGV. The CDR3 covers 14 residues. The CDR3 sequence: CASSSRRSAYEQYF. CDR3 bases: TGTGCCAGCAGCTCTCGTAGAAGCGCCTACGAGCAGTACTTC.

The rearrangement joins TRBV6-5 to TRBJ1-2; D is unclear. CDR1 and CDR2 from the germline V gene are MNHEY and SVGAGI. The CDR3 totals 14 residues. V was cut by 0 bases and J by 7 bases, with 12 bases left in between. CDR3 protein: CASSYSSIGVGYTF. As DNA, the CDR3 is TGTGCCAGCAGTTACTCGAGTATCGGGGTTGGCTACACCTTC.

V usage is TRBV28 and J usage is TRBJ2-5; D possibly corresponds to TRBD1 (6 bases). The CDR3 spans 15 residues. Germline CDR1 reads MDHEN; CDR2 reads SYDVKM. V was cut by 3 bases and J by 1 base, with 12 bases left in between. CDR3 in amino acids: CASSLYGQLQETQYF. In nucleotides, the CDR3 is TGTGCCAGCAGTTTGTACGGACAGCTCCAAGAGACCCAGTACTTC.

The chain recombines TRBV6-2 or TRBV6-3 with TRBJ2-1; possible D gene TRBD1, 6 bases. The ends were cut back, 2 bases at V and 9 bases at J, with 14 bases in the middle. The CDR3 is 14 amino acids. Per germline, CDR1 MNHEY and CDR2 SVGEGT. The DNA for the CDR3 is TGTGCCAGCAGTTACGTTGGCAGGGGAGCTGAGCAGTTCTTC. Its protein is CASSYVGRGAEQFF.

DNA for the CDR3: TGTGCCAGCAGCGTCGGACTAGCGGGAGGTCGTTCGACAGAGACCCAGTACTTC. This gives the protein CASSVGLAGGRSTETQYF. The rearrangement links TRBV9 to TRBJ2-5; 14 nucleotides match TRBD2. Germline V CDR1 and CDR2: SGDLS, YYNGEE. V lost 2 bases and J lost 4; bases outside the gene matches: 10. CDR3 length: 18 amino acids.